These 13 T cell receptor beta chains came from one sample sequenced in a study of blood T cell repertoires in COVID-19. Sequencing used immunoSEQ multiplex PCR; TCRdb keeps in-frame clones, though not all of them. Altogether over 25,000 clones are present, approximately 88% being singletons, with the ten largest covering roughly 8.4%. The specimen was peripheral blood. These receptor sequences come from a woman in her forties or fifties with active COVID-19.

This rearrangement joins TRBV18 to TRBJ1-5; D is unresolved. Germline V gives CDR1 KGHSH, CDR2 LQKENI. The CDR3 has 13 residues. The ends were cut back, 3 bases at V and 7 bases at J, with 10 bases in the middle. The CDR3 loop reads CASSPVEVQPQHF. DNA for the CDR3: TGTGCCAGCTCACCGGTGGAGGTACAGCCCCAGCATTTT.

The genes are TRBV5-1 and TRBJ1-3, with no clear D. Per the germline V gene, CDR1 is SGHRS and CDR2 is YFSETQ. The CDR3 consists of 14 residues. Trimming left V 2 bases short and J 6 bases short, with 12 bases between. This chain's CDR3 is CASSFGNRENTIYF. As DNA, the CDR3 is TGCGCCAGCAGCTTCGGGAATCGTGAAAACACCATATATTTT.

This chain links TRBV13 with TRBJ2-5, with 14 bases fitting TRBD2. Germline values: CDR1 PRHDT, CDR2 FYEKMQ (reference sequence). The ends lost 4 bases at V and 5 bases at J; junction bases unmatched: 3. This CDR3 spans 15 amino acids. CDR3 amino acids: CASSWGLAGVETQYF. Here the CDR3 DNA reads TGTGCCAGCAGCTGGGGACTAGCGGGAGTCGAGACCCAGTACTTC.

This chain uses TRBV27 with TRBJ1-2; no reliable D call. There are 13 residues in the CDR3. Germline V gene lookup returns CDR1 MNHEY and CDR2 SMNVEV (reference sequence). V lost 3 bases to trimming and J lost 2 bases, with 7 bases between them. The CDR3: CASSFGQNYGYTF. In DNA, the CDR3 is TGTGCCAGCAGTTTTGGGCAGAACTATGGCTACACCTTC.

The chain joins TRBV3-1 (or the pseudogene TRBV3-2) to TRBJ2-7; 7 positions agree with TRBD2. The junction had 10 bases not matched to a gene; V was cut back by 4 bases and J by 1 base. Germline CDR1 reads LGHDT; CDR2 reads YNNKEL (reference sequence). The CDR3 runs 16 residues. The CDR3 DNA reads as TGTGCCAGCAGCCCTTCAGCGGGGTATGCTTCCTACGAGCAGTACTTC. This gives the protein CASSPSAGYASYEQYF.

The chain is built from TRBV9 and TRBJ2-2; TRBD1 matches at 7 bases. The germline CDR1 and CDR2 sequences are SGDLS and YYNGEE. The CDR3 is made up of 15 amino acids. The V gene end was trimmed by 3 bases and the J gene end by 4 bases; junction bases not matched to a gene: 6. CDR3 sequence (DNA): TGTGCCAGCAGCGCCCTGACAGGGTTCACCGGGGAGCTGTTTTTT. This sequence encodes CASSALTGFTGELFF.

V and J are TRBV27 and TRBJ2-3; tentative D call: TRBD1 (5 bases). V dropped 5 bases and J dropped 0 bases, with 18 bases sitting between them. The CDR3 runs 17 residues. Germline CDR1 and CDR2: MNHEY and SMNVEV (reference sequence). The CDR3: CASSLAPDSSSTDTQYF. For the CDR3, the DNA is TGTGCCAGCAGTCTCGCCCCCGACAGTTCTAGCACAGATACGCAGTATTTT.

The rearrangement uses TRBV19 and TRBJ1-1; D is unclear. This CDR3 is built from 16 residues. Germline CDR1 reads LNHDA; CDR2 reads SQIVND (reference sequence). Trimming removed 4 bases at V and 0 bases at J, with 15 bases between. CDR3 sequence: CASSKQSFVMNTEAFF. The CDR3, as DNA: TGTGCCAGTAGTAAACAGTCATTTGTAATGAACACTGAAGCTTTCTTT.

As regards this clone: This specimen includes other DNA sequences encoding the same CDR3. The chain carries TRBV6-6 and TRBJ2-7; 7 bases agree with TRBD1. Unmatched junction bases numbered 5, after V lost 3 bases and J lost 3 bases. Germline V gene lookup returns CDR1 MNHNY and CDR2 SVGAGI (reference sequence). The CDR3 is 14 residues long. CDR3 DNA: TGTGCCAGCAGTTATCGAGGACAGGTCTACGAGCAGTACTTC. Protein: CASSYRGQVYEQYF.

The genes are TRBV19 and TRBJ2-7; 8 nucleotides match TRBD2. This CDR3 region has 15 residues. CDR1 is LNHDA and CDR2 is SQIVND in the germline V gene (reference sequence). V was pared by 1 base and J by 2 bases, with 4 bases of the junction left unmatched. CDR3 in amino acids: CASSIGAGLAYEQYF. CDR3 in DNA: TGTGCCAGTAGTATAGGTGCGGGACTAGCCTACGAGCAGTACTTC.

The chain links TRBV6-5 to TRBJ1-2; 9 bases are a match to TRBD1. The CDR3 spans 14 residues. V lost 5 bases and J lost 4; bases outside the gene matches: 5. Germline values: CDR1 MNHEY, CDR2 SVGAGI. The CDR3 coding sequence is TGTGCCAGCAGTCGGACAGGGGTGACCTATGGCTACACCTTC. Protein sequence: CASSRTGVTYGYTF.

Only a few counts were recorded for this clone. CDR3 nucleotide sequence: TGCGCCAGCAGCTTGGAGTGGACTAGCGGCTACGAGCAGTACTTC. It translates to CASSLEWTSGYEQYF. V is TRBV5-1 and J is TRBJ2-7, with 10 bases aligning to TRBD2. The V gene end was trimmed by 0 bases and the J gene end by 3 bases; junction bases not matched to a gene: 3. This CDR3 is built from 15 residues. Germline CDR1 and CDR2: SGHRS and YFSETQ. The full variable domain, in which reference TRBV5-1 and TRBJ2-7 provide the parts outside the CDR3, is KAGVTQTPRYLIKTRGQQVTLSCSPISGHRSVSWYQQTPGQGLQFLFEYFSETQRNKGNFPGRFSGRQFSNSRSEMNVSTLELGDSALYLCASSLEWTSGYEQYFGPGTRLTVT.

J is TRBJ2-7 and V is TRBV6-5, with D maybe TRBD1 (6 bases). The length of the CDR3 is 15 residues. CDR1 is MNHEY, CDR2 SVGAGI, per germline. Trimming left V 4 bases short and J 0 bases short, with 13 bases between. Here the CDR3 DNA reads TGTGCCAGCAGTTCCCTAGGACAGAGCTCCTACGAGCAGTACTTC. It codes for CASSSLGQSSYEQYF.